This T cell receptor (beta chain) emerged from a study of glioma-infiltrating T cells after dendritic cell vaccination. Broader study findings: Complete blood and tumor specimen sets were limited to few patients.

Comment on this clone: The antigen is unknown.

This CDR3 has 13 amino acids. CDR1 SGHDT and CDR2 YYEEEE come from the germline V gene. The V gene lost 0 bases and the J gene lost 7 bases, with 8 bases spanning the gap. Libraries were prepared by immunoSEQ multiplex PCR; TCRdb keeps only in-frame clonotypes and omits some of them. Of tens of thousands of clones listed, roughly 82% were seen once; the top ten hold 2.1%. The sequence was obtained from a human donor with glioblastoma. The J gene is TRBJ2-1, the V gene TRBV5-6; the D is unclear. The source material was blood, sampled before dendritic cell vaccination. This CDR3 reads CASSLGAANEQFF. For the CDR3, the DNA is TGTGCCAGCAGCTTGGGGGCCGCAAATGAGCAGTTCTTC.